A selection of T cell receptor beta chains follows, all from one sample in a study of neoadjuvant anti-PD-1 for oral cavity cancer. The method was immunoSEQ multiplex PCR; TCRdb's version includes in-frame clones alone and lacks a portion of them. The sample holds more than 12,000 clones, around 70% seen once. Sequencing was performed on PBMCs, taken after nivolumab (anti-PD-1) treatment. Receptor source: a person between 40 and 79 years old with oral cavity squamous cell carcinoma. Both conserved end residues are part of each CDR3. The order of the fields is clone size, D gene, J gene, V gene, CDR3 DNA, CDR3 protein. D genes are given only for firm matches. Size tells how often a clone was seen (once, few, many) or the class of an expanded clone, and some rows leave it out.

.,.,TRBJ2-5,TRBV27,TGTGCCAGCAGTGACAGGTTTGAGGAGACCCAGTACTTC,CASSDRFEETQYF
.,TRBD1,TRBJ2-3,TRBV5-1,TGCGCCAGCAGCACAGGGGGTACGCAGTATTTT,CASSTGGTQYF
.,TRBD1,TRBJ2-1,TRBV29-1,TGCAGCGTCGACAGGGTGTTTTACAATGAGCAGTTCTTC,CSVDRVFYNEQFF
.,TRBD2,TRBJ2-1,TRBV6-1,TGTGCCAGTAGGACTAGCGGGAGCTCCTACAATGAGCAGTTCTTC,CASRTSGSSYNEQFF
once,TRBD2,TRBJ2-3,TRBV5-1,TGCGCCAGCAGCACCCAGGGAAGCGGGATTGATACGCAGTATTTT,CASSTQGSGIDTQYF
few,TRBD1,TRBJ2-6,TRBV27,TGTGCCAGCAGTCTGGGACAGTACGTCTCTGGGGCCAACGTCCTGACTTTC,CASSLGQYVSGANVLTF
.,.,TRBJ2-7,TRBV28,TGTGCCAGCGCCAGGGGGGCTAGAGAAGGCGAGCAGTACTTC,CASARGAREGEQYF
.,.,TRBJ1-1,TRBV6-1,TGTGCCAGCAGTTTATCAGGGAATTACGAAGCTTTCTTT,CASSLSGNYEAFF
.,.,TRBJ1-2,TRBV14,TGTGCCAGCAGCCAAGGCGGGGGGGGAGTTGGCTACACCTTC,CASSQGGGGVGYTF
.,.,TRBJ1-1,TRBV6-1,TGTGCCAGCAGTGACGTCCCCCCCCGCACTGAAGCTTTCTTT,CASSDVPPRTEAFF
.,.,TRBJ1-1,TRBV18,TGTGCCAGCTCACCAACGACGGCGAAGATGAACACTGAAGCTTTCTTT,CASSPTTAKMNTEAFF
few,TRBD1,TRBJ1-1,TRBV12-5,TGTGCTAGTGGTTTGTCCGACAGGGGCCGGACTGAAGCTTTCTTT,CASGLSDRGRTEAFF
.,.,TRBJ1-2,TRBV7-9,TGTGCCAGCAGCTTGGGGGACGGCCTTGACTATGGCTACACCTTC,CASSLGDGLDYGYTF
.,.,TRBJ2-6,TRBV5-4,TGTGCCAGCAGCCGAGACACCTCTGGGGCCAACGTCCTGACTTTC,CASSRDTSGANVLTF
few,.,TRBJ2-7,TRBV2,TGTGCCAGCAGTGTGGCCATCTCCTACGAGCAGTACTTC,CASSVAISYEQYF
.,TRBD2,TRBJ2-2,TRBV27,TGTGCCAGTCAGGCCGGGACTATCAACACCGGGGAGCTGTTTTTT,CASQAGTINTGELFF
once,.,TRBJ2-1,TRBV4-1,TGCGCCAGCAGCCAGGTCCCTGTGGGTTACAATGAGCAGTTCTTC,CASSQVPVGYNEQFF
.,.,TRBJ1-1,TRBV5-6,TGTGCCAGCAGCTTTGGGGGAGGGTACACTGAAGCTTTCTTT,CASSFGGGYTEAFF
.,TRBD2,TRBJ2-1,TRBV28,TGTGCCAGCAGTTTATCTGTGGCGGGAGGGCTTTACAATGAGCAGTTCTTC,CASSLSVAGGLYNEQFF
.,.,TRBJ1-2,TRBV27,TGTGCCAGCAGTTTGTGGGCTAACTATGGCTACACCTTC,CASSLWANYGYTF
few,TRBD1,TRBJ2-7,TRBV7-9,TGTGCCAGCAGCCCGGACAGGACCTACGAGCAGTACTTC,CASSPDRTYEQYF
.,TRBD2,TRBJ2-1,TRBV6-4,TGTGCCACCTCCCGGGGGCTAGCGGGAGGCAATGAGCAGTTCTTC,CATSRGLAGGNEQFF
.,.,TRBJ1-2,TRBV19,TGTGCCAGTAGTATAAATTCAGTCACAACATACTATGGCTACACCTTC,CASSINSVTTYYGYTF
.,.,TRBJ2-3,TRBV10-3,TGTGCCATCAGTGGTGGGAGAGACACAGATACGCAGTATTTT,CAISGGRDTDTQYF
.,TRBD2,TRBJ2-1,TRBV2,TGTGCCAGCAGTGAACGTACTAGCGGGAGATTTTGGCAGTTCTTC,CASSERTSGRFWQFF
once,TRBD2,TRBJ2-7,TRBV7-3,TGTGCCAGCAGCGAGGGACTAGCGGGAAAGCAGTACTTC,CASSEGLAGKQYF
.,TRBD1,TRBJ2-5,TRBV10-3,TGTGCCATCAGTGACCTCGGCGGGACAGGGCCCCAAGAGACCCAGTACTTC,CAISDLGGTGPQETQYF
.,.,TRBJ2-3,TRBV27,TGTGCCAGCAGTCAGGACAGGAGGGGAGGCCTACACACAGATACGCAGTATTTT,CASSQDRRGGLHTDTQYF
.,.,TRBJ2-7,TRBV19,TGTGCCAGTAGTATAGATCTGGGCGAGCAGTACTTC,CASSIDLGEQYF
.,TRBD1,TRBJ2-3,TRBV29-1,TGCAGCGTTGGAACAGGGGGCTTCACAGATACGCAGTATTTT,CSVGTGGFTDTQYF
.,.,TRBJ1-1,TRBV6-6,TGTGCCAGCAGTCGCGACCGGCGGCAGGCTGAAGCTTTCTTT,CASSRDRRQAEAFF
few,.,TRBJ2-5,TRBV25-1,TGTGCCAGCAGTGAATATGGCAGGGAGGTAGAGACCCAGTACTTC,CASSEYGREVETQYF
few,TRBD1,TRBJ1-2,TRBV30,TGTGCCTGGAGTGTAGGGACAGACCATGGCTACACCTTC,CAWSVGTDHGYTF
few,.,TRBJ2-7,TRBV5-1,TGCGCCAGCAGCTTGGCAACTTCCTACGAGCAGTACTTC,CASSLATSYEQYF
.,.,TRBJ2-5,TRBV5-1,TGCGCCAGCAGCTCACGACAGGCTTCCGGGGAGACCCAGTACTTC,CASSSRQASGETQYF
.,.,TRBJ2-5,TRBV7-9,TGTGCCAGCAGCTGGCAAGAGACCCAGTACTTC,CASSWQETQYF
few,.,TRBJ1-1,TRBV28,TGTGCCAGCACCTCGACAGCCTCTGAAGCTTTCTTT,CASTSTASEAFF
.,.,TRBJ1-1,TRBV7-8,TGTGCCAGCAGCTCGAGCCCTCCTCAGGGATTGAACACTGAAGCTTTCTTT,CASSSSPPQGLNTEAFF
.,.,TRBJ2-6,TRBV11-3,TGTGCCAGCAGCTTAGAGTTAGCTCGCTCTGGGGCCAACGTCCTGACTTTC,CASSLELARSGANVLTF
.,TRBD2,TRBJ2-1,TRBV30,TGTGCCTGGAGTGCTTCGGGAGGTTCAAATGAGCAGTTCTTC,CAWSASGGSNEQFF
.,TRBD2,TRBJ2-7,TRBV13,TGTGCCAGCAGCTTGGGAGGGGCGACCTACGAGCAGTACTTC,CASSLGGATYEQYF
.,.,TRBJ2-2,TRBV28,TGTGCCTCCCCGGAGGTAGCGGACACCGGGGAGCTGTTTTTT,CASPEVADTGELFF
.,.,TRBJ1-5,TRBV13,.,CASSSSGSRGNQPQHF
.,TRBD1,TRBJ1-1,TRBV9,TGTGCCAGCAGCCTCGCGACAGGGTCCACTGAAGCTTTCTTT,CASSLATGSTEAFF
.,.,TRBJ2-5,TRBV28,TGTGCCAGCAGTCCCCGGGCGCTCCCCCAAAACTTC,CASSPRALPQNF
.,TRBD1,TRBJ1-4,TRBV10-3,TGTGCCATCAGTGCAGGGACAGGCTATGAAAAACTGTTTTTT,CAISAGTGYEKLFF
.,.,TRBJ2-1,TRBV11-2,TGTGCCAGCAGCTTATCAGGACTGGGCAATGAGCAGTTCTTC,CASSLSGLGNEQFF
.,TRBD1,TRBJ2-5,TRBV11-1,TGTGCCAGCAGCTTAGGAGGCAGGGGGCAAGAGACCCAGTACTTC,CASSLGGRGQETQYF
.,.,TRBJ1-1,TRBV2,TGTGCCAGCAGTGAGGCAGGTGAAGCTTTCTTT,CASSEAGEAFF
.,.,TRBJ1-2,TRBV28,TGTGCCAGCAGTTCCTTCGCTTCCCCAGGGTGGGACTCATATGGCTACACCTTC,CASSSFASPGWDSYGYTF
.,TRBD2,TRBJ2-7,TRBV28,TGTGCCAGCATCCGTAGCGGGAGTTGGGACGAGCAGTACTTC,CASIRSGSWDEQYF
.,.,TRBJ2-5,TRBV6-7,TGTGCCAGCAAAGGAAGCCAGTACTTC,CASKGSQYF
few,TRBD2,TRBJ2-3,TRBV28,TGTGCCAGCAGTTTCCTAGCGGGCACAGATACGCAGTATTTT,CASSFLAGTDTQYF
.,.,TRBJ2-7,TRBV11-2,TGTGCCAGCAGAGGCGGACGGACAGTATACGAGCAGTACTTC,CASRGGRTVYEQYF
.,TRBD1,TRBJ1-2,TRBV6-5,TGTGCCAGCAGTTACTCCCGGACAGGGGGCGGGTATGGCTACACCTTC,CASSYSRTGGGYGYTF
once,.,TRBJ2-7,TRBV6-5,TGTGCCAGCAGTTACCGGGGGCAGGTGTACGAGCAGTACTTC,CASSYRGQVYEQYF
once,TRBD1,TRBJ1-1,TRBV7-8,TGTGCCAGCAGCTTACAGGGGGCGGCTGAAGCTTTCTTT,CASSLQGAAEAFF
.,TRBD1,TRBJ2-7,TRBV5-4,TGTGCCAGCAGAGGCGACAGGGGATCCTACGAGCAGTACTTC,CASRGDRGSYEQYF
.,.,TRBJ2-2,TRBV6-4,TGTGCCGGGATAGGGACCGGGGAGCTGTTTTTT,CAGIGTGELFF
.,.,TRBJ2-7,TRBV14,TGTGCCAGCAGCCAAGTAAGGTCTAGCGAGCAGTACTTC,CASSQVRSSEQYF